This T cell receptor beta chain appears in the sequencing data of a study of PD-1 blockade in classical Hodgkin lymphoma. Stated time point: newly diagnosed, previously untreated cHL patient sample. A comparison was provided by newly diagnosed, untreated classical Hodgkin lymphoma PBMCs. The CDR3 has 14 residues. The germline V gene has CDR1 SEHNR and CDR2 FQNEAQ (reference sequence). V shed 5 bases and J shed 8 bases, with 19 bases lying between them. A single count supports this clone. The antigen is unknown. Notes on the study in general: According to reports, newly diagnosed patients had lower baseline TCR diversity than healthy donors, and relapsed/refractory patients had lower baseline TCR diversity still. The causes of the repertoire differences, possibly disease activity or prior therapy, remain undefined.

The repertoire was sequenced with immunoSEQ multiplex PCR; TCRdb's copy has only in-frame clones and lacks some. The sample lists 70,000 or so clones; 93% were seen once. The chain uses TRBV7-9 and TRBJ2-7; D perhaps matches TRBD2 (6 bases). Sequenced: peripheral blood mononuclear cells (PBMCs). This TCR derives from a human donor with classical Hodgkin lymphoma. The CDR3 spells CASSRTTGPGKQYF. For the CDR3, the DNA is TGTGCCAGCAGCCGGACTACGGGTCCGGGGAAGCAGTACTTC.